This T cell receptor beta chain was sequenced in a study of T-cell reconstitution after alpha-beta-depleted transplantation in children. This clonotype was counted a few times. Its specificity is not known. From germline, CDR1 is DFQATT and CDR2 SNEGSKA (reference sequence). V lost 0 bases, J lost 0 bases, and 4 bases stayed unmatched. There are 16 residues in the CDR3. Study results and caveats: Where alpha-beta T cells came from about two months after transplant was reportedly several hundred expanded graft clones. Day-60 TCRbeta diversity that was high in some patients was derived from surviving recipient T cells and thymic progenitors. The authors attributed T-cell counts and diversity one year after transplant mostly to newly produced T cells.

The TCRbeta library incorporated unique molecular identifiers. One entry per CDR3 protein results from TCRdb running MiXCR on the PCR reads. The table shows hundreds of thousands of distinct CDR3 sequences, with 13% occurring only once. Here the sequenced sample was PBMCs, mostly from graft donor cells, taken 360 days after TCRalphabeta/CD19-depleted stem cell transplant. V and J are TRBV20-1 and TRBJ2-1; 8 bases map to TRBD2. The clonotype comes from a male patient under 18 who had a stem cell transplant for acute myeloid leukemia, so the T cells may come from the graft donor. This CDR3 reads CSARDPAGVSYNEQFF. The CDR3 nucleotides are TGCAGTGCTAGAGACCCAGCGGGAGTCTCCTACAATGAGCAGTTCTTC.